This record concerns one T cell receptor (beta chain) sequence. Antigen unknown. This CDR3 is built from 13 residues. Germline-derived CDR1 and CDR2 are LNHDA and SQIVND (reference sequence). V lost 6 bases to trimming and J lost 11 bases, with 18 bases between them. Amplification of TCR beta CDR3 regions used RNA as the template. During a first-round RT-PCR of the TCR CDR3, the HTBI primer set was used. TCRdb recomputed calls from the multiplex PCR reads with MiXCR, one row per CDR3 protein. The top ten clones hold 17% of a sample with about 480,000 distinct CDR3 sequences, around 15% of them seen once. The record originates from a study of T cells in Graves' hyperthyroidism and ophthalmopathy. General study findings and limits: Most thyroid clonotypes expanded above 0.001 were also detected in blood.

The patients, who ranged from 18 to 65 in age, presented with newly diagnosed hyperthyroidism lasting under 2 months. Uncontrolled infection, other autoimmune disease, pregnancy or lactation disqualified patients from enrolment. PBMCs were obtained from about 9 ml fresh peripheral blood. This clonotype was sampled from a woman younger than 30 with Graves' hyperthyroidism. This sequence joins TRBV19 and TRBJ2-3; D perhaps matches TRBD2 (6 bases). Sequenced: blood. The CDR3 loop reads CASSGDSPGGQYF. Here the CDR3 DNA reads TGTGCCAGTAGCGGGGACTCGCCGGGTGGGCAGTATTTT.